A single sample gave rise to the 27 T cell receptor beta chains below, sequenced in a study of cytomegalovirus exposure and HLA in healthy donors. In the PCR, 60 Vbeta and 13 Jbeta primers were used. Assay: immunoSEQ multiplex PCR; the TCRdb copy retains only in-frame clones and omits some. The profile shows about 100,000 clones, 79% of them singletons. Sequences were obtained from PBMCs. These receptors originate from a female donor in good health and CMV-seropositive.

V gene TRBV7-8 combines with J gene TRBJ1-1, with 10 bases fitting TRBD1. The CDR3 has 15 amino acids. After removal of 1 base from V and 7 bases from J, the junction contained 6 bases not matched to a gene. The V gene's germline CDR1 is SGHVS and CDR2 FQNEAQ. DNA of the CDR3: TGTGCCAGCAGCTTAGGAGGGACAGGGGTTAGTGAAGCTTTCTTT. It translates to CASSLGGTGVSEAFF.

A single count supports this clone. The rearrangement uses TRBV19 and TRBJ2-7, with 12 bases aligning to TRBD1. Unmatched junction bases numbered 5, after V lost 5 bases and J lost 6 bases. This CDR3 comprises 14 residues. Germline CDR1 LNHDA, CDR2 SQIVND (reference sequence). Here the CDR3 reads CASSPGTGGIEQYF. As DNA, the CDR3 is TGTGCCAGTAGTCCCGGGACAGGGGGCATCGAGCAGTACTTC.

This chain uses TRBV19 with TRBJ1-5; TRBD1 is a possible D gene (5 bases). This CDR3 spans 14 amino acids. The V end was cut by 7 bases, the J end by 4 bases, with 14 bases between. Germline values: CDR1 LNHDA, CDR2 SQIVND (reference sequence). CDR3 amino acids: CASKGREGNQPQHF. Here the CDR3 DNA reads TGTGCCAGTAAGGGCAGGGAGGGGAATCAGCCCCAGCATTTT.

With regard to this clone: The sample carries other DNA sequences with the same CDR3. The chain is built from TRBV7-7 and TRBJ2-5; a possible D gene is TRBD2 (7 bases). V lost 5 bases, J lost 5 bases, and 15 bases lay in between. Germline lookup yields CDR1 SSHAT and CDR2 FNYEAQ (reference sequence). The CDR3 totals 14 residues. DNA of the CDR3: TGTGCCAGCAGCCAGTCGGGGGGCGGTGAGACCCAGTACTTC. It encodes CASSQSGGGETQYF.

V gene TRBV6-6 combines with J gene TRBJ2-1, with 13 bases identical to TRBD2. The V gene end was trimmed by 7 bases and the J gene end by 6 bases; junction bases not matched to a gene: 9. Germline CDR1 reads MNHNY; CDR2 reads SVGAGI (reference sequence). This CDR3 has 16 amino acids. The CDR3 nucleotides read TGTGCCAGCAAGAGGACTAGCGGGAGCGGCGGCAATGAGCAGTTCTTC. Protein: CASKRTSGSGGNEQFF.

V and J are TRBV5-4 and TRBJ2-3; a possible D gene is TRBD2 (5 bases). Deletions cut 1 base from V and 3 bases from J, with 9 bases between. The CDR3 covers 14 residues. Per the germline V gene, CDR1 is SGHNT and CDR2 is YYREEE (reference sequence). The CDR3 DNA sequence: TGTGCCAGCAGCTTGCCCCGGGATACAGATACGCAGTATTTT. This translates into CASSLPRDTDTQYF.

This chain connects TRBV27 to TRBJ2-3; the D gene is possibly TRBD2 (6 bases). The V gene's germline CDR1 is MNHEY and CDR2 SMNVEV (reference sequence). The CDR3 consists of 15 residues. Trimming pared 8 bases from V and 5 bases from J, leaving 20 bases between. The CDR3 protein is CASQKTSLGRDTQYF. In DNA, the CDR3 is TGTGCCAGCCAAAAGACTAGTCTCGGCAGAGATACGCAGTATTTT.

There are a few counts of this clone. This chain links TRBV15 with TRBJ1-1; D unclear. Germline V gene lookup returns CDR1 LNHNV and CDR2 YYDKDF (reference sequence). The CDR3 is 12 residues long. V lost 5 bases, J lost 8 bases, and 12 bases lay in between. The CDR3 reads CATSPSPGEAFF. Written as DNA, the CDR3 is TGTGCCACCAGCCCCAGTCCGGGGGAAGCTTTCTTT.

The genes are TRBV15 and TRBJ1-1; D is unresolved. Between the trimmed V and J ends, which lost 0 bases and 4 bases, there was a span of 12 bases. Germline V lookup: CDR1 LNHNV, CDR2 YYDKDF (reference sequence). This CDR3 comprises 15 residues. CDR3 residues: CATSRDAGLATEAFF. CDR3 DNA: TGTGCCACCAGCAGAGATGCGGGGTTGGCCACTGAAGCTTTCTTT.

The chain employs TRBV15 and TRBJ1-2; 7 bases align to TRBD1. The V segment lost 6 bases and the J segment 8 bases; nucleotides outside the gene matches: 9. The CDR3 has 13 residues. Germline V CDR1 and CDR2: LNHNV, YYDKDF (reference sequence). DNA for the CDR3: TGTGCCACCAGTTCGACAGGGACGCGAGGCTACACCTTC. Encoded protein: CATSSTGTRGYTF.

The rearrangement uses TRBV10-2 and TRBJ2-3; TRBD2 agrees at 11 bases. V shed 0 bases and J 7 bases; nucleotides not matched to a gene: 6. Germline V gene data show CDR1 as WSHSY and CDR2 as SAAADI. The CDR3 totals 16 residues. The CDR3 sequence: CASSESGSGGANTQYF. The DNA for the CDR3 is TGCGCCAGCAGTGAGTCTGGTAGCGGGGGGGCAAATACGCAGTATTTT.

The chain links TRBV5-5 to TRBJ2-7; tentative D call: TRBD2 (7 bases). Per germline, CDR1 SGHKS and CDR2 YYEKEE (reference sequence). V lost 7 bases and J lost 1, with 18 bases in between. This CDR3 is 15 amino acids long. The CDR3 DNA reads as TGTGCCAGCGAGAACGGGGGGCGAGTTTCCTACGAGCAGTACTTC. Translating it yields CASENGGRVSYEQYF.

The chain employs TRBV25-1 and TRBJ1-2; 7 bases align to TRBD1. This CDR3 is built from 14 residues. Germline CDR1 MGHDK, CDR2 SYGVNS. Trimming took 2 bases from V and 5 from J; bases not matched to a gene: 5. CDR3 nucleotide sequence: TGTGCCAGCAGTGAAATTGCAGGGGGTTATGGCTACACCTTC. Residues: CASSEIAGGYGYTF.

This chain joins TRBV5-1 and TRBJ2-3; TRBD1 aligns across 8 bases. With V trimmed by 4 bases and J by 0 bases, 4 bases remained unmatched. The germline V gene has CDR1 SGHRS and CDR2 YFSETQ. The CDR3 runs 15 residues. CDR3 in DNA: TGCGCCAGCAGCCCCCAGGGGGCGAGCACAGATACGCAGTATTTT. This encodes CASSPQGASTDTQYF.

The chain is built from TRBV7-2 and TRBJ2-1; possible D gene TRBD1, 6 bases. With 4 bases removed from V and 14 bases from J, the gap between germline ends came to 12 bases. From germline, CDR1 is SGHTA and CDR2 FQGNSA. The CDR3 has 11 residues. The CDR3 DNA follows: TGTGCCAGCAGCTCACGGACAGAGAAGTTCTTC. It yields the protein CASSSRTEKFF.

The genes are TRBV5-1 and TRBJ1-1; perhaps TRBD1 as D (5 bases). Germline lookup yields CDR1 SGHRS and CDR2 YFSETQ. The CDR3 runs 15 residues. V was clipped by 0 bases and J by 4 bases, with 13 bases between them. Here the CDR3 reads CASSLDPGRVTEAFF. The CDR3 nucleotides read TGCGCCAGCAGCTTGGATCCAGGGAGGGTCACTGAAGCTTTCTTT.

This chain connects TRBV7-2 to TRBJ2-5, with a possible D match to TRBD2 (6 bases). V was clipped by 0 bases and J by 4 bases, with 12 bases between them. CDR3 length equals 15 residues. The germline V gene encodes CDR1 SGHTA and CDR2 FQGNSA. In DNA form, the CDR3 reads TGTGCCAGCAGCTTAGCTGCGGGGACGGGAGAGACCCAGTACTTC. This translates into CASSLAAGTGETQYF. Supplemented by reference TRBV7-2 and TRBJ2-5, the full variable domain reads GAGVSQSPSNKVTEKGKDVELRCDPISGHTALYWYRQSLGQGLEFLIYFQGNSAPDKSGLPSDRFSAERTGGSVSTLTIQRTQQEDSAVYLCASSLAAGTGETQYFGPGTRLLVL.

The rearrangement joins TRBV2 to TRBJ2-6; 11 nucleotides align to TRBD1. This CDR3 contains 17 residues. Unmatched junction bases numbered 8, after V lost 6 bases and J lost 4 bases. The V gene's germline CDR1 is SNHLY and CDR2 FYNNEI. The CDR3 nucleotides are TGTGCCAGCAGCCTCGGACAGGGGGCGGGGGGGGCCAACGTCCTGACTTTC. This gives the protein CASSLGQGAGGANVLTF. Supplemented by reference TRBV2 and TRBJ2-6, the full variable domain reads EPEVTQTPSHQVTQMGQEVILRCVPISNHLYFYWYRQILGQKVEFLVSFYNNEISEKSEIFDDQFSVERPDGSNFTLKIRSTKLEDSAMYFCASSLGQGAGGANVLTFGAGSRLTVL.

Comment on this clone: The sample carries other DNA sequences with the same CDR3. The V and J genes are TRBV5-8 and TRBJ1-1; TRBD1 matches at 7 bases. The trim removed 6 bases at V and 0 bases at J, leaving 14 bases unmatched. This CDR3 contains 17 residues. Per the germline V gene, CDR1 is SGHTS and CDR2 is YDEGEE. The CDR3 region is CASNPGTARHMNTEAFF. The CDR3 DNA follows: TGTGCCAGCAACCCCGGGACAGCACGCCACATGAACACTGAAGCTTTCTTT.

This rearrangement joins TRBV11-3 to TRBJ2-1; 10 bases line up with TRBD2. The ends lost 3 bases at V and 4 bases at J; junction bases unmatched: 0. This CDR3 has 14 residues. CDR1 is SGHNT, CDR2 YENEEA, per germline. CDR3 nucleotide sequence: TGTGCCAGCAGCTTTAGCGGGGGGTACAATGAGCAGTTCTTC. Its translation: CASSFSGGYNEQFF.

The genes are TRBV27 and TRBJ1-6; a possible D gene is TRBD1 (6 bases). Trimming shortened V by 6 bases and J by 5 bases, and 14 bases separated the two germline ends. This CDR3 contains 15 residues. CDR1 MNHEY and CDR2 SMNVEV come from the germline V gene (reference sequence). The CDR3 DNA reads TGTGCCAGCAGACCCCGAGGACAGAATAATTCACCCCTCCACTTT. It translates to CASRPRGQNNSPLHF.

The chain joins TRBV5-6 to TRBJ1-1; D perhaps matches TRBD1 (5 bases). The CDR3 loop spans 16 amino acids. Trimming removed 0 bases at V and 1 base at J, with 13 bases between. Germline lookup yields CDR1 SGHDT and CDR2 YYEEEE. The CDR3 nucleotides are TGTGCCAGCAGCTTGGGGGGCCGGCAAAGGAACACTGAAGCTTTCTTT. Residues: CASSLGGRQRNTEAFF. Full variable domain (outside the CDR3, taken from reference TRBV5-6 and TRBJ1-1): DAGVTQSPTHLIKTRGQQVTLRCSPKSGHDTVSWYQQALGQGPQFIFQYYEEEERQRGNFPDRFSGHQFPNYSSELNVNALLLGDSALYLCASSLGGRQRNTEAFFGQGTRLTVV.

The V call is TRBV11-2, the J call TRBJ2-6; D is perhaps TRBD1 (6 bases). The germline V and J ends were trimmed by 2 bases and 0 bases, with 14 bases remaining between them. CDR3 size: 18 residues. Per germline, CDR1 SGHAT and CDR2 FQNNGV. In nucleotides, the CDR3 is TGTGCCAGCAGCTTAAGGAGACAGGCCGTCTCTGGGGCCAACGTCCTGACTTTC. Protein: CASSLRRQAVSGANVLTF. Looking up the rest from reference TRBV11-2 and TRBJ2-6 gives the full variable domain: EAGVAQSPRYKIIEKRQSVAFWCNPISGHATLYWYQQILGQGPKLLIQFQNNGVVDDSQLPKDRFSAERLKGVDSTLKIQPAKLEDSAVYLCASSLRRQAVSGANVLTFGAGSRLTVL.

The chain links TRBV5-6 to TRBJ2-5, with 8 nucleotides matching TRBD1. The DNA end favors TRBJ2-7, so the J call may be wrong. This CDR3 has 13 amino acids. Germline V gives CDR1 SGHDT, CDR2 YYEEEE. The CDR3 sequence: CASNRQGNYEQYF. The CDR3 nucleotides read TGTGCCAGCAACCGACAGGGGAACTACGAGCAGTACTTC.

CDR3 nucleotide sequence: TGTGCCAGCAGCTCTGACAGCCCGAGGGGCTACACCTTC. It encodes CASSSDSPRGYTF. V gene TRBV11-2 combines with J gene TRBJ1-2, with a possible D match to TRBD1 (5 bases). Germline assignment: CDR1 SGHAT and CDR2 FQNNGV. This CDR3 contains 13 residues. Trimming stripped 4 bases from V and 8 bases from J, with 14 bases between.

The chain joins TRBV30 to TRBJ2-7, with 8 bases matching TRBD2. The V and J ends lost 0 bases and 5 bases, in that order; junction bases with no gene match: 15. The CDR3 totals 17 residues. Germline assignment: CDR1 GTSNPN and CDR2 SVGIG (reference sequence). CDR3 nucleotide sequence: TGTGCCTGGAGTGTGAGTAGCGGGATGACCCGTCCTCACGAGCAGTACTTC. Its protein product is CAWSVSSGMTRPHEQYF. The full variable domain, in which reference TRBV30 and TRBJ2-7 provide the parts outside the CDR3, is SQTIHQWPATLVQPVGSPLSLECTVEGTSNPNLYWYRQAAGRGLQLLFYSVGIGQISSEVPQNLSASRPQDRQFILSSKKLLLSDSGFYLCAWSVSSGMTRPHEQYFGPGTRLTVT.

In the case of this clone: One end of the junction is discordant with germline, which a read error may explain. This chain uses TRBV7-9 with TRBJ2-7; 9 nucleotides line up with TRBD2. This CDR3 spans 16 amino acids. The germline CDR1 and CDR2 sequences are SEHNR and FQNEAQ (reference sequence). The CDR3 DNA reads TGTTCCAGCAGCTACAGGTTGGCGGGAGGGGTCGACGAGCAGTACTTC. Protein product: CSSSYRLAGGVDEQYF.